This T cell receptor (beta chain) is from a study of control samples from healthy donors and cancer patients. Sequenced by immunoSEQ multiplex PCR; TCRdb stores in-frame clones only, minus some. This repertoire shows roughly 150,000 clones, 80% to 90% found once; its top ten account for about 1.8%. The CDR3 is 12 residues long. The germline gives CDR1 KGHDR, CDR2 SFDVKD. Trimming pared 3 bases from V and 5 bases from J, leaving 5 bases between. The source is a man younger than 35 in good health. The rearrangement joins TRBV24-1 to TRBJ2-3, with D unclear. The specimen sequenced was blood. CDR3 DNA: TGTGCCACCAGTGATACAGTAGATACGCAGTATTTT. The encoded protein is CATSDTVDTQYF.